Listed below are T cell receptor beta chains from one sample, sequenced in a study of regulatory T cells. TCRdb's table, derived via immunoSEQ multiplex PCR, lists solely in-frame clones and lacks some. The sample consists of 20,000 to 25,000 clones, roughly 93% of them appearing once. The source material was CD8+ T cells sorted from blood. All receptors derive from a child under 10 years old with CD3G deficiency. The CDR3 runs from the conserved cysteine through the conserved F or W.

TRBV6-1 | CASRATGPTEAFF
TRBV7-9 | CASSLDGSTQYF
TRBV19 | CASSYVYGSNQPQHF
TRBV9 | CASSSRQGVKPQHF
TRBV28 | CASSAPTNTGELFF
TRBV6-5 | CASKQGSSTEAFF
TRBV5-1 | CASSLGDSTKNTEAFF
TRBV11-2 | CASSLGTGIYEQYF
TRBV13 | CASSLEANNEQFF
TRBV28 | CASSLGSGELFF
TRBV5-1 | CASSLWASGSGNEQFF
TRBV28 | CASSFTRHTQYF
TRBV7-9 | CASSTTDREETQYF
TRBV7-2 | CASSWGLADSTDTQYF
TRBV5-1 | CASSPKPKAFF
TRBV9 | CASSGRTGTGELFF
TRBV28 | CASSLSGQHYEQYF
TRBV6-1 | CASSEDSLTSYEQYF
TRBV10-3 | CAISARENQPQHF
TRBV28 | CASRGDKASYEQYF
TRBV6-1 | CASSAGSYEQYF
TRBV28 | CASSSWVRDTSDNEQFF
TRBV28 | CASRYRGWNQPQHF
TRBV5-1 | CASSLGLADTQYF
TRBV6-1 | CASTFRGDGGEQYF
TRBV28 | CASSFTGGSGELFF
TRBV28 | CASSLTGAYNEQFF
TRBV19 | CASSPSRGSYEQYF
TRBV28 | CASSSPRSLNTDTQYF
TRBV21-1 | CASSKVGTTDTQYF
TRBV19 | CASSPDNYGYTF
TRBV7-6 | CASSPVAGGHVSGANVLTF
TRBV7-8 | CASSSSTGRDYEQYF
TRBV28 | CASRPRGGSYEQYF
TRBV4-1 | CASSQVSGAKNIQYF
TRBV28 | CASSSQGPSDEQYF
TRBV7-6 | CASPRSSGAYEQYF
TRBV7-9 | CASSLAGTGGPVF
TRBV19 | CASSNGGYNEQFF
TRBV6-1 | CASSEVVSGAYEQYF
TRBV10-2 | CASSKNGQGLAPQHF